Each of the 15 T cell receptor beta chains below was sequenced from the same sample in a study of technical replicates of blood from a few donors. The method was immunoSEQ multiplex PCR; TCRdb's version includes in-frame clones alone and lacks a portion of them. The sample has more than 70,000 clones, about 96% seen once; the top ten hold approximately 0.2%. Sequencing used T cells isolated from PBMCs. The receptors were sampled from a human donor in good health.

The CDR3 coding sequence is TGCGCCAGCAGCAGCGAGACAACAGGGGTTTGGGCTTTCTTT. This codes for CASSSETTGVWAFF. The V call is TRBV4-1, the J call TRBJ1-1, with 7 bases aligning to TRBD1. The germline CDR1 and CDR2 sequences are MGHRA and YSYEKL. This CDR3 comprises 14 residues. Losses at the gene ends were 5 bases for V and 11 bases for J; bases not matched to a gene: 14.

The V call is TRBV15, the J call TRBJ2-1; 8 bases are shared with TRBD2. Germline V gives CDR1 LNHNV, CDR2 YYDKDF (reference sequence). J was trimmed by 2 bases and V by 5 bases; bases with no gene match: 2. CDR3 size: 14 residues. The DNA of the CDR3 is TGTGCCACCAGCTCGGGGGGGGCCTACAATGAGCAGTTCTTC. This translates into CATSSGGAYNEQFF.

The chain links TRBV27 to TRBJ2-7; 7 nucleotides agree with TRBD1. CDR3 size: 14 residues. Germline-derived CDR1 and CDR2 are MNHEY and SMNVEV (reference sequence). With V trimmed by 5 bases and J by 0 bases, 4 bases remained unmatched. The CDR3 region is CASSETGISYEQYF. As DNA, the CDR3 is TGTGCCAGCAGTGAGACAGGGATCTCCTACGAGCAGTACTTC.

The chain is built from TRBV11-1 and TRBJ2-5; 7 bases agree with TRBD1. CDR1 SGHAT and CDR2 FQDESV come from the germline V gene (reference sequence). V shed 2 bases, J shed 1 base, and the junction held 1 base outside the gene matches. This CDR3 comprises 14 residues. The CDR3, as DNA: TGTGCCAGCAGCTTAAGGGGGCGCCAAGAGACCCAGTACTTC. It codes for CASSLRGRQETQYF.

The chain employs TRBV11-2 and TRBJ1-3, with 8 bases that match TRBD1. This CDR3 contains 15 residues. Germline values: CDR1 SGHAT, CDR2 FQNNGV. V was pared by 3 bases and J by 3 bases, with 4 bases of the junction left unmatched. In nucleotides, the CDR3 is TGTGCCAGCAGCTTCGGAACAGGGGGTGGAAACACCATATATTTT. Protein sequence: CASSFGTGGGNTIYF.

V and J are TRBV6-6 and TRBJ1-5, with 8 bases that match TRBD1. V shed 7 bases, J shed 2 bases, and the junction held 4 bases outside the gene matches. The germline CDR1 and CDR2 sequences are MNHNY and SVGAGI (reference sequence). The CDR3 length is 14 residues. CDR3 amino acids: CASTGTGGNQPQHF. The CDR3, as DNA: TGTGCCAGCACCGGGACAGGCGGCAATCAGCCCCAGCATTTT.

CDR3 sequence: CASSFGLAGGVAGELFF. DNA of the CDR3: TGTGCCAGCAGCTTCGGACTAGCGGGAGGCGTTGCCGGGGAGCTGTTTTTT. This chain links TRBV7-6 with TRBJ2-2; 14 bases match TRBD2. The V gene's germline CDR1 is SGHVS and CDR2 FNYEAQ. The V gene end was trimmed by 3 bases and the J gene end by 6 bases; junction bases not matched to a gene: 6. The CDR3 is 17 residues long. Full variable domain (rest looked up from reference TRBV7-6 and TRBJ2-2): GAGVSQSPRYKVTKRGQDVALRCDPISGHVSLYWYRQALGQGPEFLTYFNYEAQQDKSGLPNDRFSAERPEGSISTLTIQRTEQRDSAMYRCASSFGLAGGVAGELFFGEGSRLTVL.

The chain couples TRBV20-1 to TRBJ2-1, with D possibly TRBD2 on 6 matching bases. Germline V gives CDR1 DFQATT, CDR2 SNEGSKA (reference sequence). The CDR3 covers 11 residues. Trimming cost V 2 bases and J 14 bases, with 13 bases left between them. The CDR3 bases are TGCAGTGCTAGATGGGGGGACCTAAAGTTCTTC. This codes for CSARWGDLKFF.

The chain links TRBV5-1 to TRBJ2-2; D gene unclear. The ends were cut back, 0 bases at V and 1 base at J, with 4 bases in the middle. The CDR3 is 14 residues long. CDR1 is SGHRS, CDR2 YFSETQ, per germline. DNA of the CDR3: TGCGCCAGCAGCTTGGTTCAGAACACCGGGGAGCTGTTTTTT. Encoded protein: CASSLVQNTGELFF.

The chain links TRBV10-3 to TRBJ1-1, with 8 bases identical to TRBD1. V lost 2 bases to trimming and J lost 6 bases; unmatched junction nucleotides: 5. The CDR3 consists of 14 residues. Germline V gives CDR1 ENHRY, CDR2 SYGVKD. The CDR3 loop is CAISEGDRQAEAFF. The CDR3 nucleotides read TGTGCCATCAGTGAGGGGGACAGGCAGGCTGAAGCTTTCTTT.

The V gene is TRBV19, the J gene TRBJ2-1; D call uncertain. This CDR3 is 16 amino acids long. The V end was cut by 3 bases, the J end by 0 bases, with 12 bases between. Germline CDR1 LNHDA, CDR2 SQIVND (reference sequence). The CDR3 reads CASSIASLSSYNEQFF. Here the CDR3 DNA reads TGTGCCAGTAGTATCGCCTCTCTGAGCTCCTACAATGAGCAGTTCTTC.

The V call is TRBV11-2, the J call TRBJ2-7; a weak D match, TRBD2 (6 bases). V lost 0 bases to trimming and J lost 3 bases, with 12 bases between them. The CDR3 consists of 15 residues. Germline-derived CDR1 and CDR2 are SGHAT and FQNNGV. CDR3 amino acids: CASSLEGGVFYEQYF. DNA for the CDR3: TGTGCCAGCAGCTTAGAAGGAGGGGTATTCTACGAGCAGTACTTC.

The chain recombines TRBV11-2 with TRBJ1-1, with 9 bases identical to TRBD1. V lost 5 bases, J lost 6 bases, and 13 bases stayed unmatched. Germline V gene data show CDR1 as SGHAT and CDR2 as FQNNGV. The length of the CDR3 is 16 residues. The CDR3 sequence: CASSNGGTGIRAEAFF. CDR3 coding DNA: TGTGCCAGCAGCAATGGGGGGACAGGGATTAGGGCTGAAGCTTTCTTT.

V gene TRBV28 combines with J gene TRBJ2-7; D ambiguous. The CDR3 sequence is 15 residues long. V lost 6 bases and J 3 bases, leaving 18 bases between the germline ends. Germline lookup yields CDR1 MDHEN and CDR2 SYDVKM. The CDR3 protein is CASSPAPKPSYEQYF. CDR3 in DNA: TGTGCCAGCAGCCCTGCTCCGAAGCCAAGCTACGAGCAGTACTTC.

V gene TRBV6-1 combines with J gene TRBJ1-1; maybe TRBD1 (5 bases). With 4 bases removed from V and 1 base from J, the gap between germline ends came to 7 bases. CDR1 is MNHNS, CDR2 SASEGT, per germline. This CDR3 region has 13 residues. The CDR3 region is CASSGQGNTEAFF. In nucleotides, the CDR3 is TGTGCCAGCAGTGGCCAGGGGAACACTGAAGCTTTCTTT.